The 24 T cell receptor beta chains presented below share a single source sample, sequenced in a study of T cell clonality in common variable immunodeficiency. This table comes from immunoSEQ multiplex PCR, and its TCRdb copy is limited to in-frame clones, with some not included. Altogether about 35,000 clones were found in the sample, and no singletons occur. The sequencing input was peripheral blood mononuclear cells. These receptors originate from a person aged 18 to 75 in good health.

CDR3 region: CASSVQGGGDTQYF. Partial CDR3 DNA: TGTGCCAGCAGTGTACAGGGAGGTGGAGATACG. The chain recombines TRBV6-1 with TRBJ2-3; D tentatively reads TRBD1 or TRBD2 (6 bases each). The read terminates 3 residues ahead of where the CDR3 ends, so the germline J gene completes it. V was cut by 4 bases and J by 5 bases, with 13 bases left in between. Looked up from germline, CDR1 is MNHNS and CDR2 is SASEGT. The CDR3 spans 14 residues.

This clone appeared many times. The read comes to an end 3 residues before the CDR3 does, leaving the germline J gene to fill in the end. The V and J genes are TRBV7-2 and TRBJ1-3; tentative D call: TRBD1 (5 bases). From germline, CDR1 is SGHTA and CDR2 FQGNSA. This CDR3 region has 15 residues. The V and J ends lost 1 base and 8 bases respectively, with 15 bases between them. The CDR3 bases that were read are TGTGCCAGCAGCTTAGGTTTGGGGCAGATAGACACC. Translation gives CASSLGLGQIDT. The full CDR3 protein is CASSLGLGQIDTIYF.

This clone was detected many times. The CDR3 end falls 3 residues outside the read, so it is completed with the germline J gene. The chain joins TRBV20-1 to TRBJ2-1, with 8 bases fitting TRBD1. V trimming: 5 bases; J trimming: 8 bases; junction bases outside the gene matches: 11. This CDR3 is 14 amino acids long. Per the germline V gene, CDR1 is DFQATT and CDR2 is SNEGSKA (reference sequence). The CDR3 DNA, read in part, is TGCAGTGCTCTGGAGGGCAGGGGGCGCGATGAG. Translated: CSALEGRGRDE. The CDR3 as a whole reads CSALEGRGRDEQFF.

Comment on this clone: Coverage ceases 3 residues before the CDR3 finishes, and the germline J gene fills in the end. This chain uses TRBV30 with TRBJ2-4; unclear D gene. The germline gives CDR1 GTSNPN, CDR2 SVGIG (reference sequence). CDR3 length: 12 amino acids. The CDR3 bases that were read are TGTGCCTGGTCGGAAGGAAACTATGGT. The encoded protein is CAWSEGNYG. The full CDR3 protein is CAWSEGNYGQYF.

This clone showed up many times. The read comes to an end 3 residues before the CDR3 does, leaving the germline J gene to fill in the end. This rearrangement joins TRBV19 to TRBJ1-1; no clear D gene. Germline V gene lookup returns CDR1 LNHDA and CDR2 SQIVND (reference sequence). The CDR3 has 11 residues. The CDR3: CASRLEGRAFF. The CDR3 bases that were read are TGTGCCAGTAGGCTTGAGGGTAGG.

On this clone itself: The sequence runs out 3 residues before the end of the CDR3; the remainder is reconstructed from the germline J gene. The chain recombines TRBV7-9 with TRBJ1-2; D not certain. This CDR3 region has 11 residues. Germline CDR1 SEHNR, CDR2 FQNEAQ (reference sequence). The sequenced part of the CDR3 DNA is TGTGCCAGCAGCTTACTTCAGGAC. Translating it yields CASSLLQD. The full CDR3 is CASSLLQDYTF.

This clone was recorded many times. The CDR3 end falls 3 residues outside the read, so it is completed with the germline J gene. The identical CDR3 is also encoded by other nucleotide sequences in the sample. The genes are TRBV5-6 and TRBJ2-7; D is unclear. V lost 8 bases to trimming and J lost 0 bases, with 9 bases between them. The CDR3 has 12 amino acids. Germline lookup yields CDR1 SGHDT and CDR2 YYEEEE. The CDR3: CASKASSYEQYF. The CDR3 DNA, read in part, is TGTGCCAGTAAGGCTAGCTCCTACGAG.

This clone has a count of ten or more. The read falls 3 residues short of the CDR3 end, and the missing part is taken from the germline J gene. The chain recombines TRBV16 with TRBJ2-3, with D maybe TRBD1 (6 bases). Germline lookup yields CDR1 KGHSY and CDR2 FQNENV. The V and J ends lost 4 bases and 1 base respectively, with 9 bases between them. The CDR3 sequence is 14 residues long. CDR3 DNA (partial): TGTGCCAGCAGCCCCCCAGGGGGCACAGATACG. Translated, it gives CASSPPGGTDT. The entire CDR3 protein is CASSPPGGTDTQYF.

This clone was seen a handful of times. The covered CDR3 bases are TGTGCCAGCTGTGCAGACCAAGAGACC. It translates to CASCADQET. The whole CDR3 reads CASCADQETQYF. The chain is built from TRBV6-1 and TRBJ2-5; D remains unclear. The sequence runs out 3 residues before the end of the CDR3; the remainder is reconstructed from the germline J gene. With 8 bases removed from V and 0 bases from J, the gap between germline ends came to 7 bases. The CDR3 is 12 amino acids. Germline CDR1 and CDR2: MNHNS and SASEGT.

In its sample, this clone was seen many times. The sequenced part of the CDR3 DNA is TGTGCCAGTAACACGGGACAGACCCTGAACACTGAA. It codes for CASNTGQTLNTE. Given in full, the CDR3 is CASNTGQTLNTEAFF. V is TRBV19 and J is TRBJ1-1; 7 nucleotides agree with TRBD1. Read coverage stops 3 residues before the CDR3 terminus; the germline J gene supplies the remainder. With V trimmed by 7 bases and J by 0 bases, 8 bases remained unmatched. CDR3 length: 15 amino acids. Germline CDR1 is LNHDA and CDR2 is SQIVND (reference sequence).

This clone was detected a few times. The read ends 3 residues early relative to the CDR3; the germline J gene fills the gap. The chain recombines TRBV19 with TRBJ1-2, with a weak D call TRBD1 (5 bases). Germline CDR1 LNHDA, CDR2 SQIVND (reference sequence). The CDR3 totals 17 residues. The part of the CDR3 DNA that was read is TGTGCCAGTAGTATTGGCGGACTAGCGGGGGAGGGCTACGAC. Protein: CASSIGGLAGEGYD. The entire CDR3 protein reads CASSIGGLAGEGYDYTF. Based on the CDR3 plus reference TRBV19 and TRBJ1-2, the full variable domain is DGGITQSPKYLFRKEGQNVTLSCEQNLNHDAMYWYRQDPGQGLRLIYYSQIVNDFQKGDIAEGYSVSREKKESFPLTVTSAQKNPTAFYLCASSIGGLAGEGYDYTFGSGTRLTVV.

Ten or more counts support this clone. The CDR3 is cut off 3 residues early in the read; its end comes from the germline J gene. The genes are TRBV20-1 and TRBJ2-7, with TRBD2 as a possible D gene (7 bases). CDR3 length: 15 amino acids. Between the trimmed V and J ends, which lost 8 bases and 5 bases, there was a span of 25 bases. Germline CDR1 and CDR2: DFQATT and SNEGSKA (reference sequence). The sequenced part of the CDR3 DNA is TGCAGTCTCATCAATTCGGGGGGCTCTTCAGACGAG. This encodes CSLINSGGSSDE. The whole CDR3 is CSLINSGGSSDEQYF.

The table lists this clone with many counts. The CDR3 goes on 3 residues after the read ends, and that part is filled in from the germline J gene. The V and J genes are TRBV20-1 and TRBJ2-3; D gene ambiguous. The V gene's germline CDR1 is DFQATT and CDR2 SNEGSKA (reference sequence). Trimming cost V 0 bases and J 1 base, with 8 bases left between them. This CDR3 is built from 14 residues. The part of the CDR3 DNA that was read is TGCAGTGCTAGAGAGAAGGGCCGCACAGATACG. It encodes CSAREKGRTDT. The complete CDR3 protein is CSAREKGRTDTQYF.

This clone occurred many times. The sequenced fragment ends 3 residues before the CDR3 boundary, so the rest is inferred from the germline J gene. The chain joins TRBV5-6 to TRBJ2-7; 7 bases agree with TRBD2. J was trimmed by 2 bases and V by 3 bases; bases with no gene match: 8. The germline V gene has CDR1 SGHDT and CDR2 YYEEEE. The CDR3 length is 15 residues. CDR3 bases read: TGTGCCAGCAGCTCCTCCGGCGGGAGCCCCTACGAG. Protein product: CASSSSGGSPYE. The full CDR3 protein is CASSSSGGSPYEQYF.

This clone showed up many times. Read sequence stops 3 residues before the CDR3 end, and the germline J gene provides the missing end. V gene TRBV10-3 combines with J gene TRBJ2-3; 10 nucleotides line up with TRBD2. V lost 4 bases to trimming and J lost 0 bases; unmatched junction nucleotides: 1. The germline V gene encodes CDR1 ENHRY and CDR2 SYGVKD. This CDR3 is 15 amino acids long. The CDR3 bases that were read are TGTGCCATCAGTGTGACTAGCGGGAGCACAGATACG. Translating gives CAISVTSGSTDT. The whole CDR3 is CAISVTSGSTDTQYF.

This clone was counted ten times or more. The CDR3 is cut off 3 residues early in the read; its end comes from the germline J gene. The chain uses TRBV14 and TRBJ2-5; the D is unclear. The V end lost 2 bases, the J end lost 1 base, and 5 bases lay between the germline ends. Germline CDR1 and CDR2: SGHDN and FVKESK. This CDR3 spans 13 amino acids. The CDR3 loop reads CASSQLLQETQYF. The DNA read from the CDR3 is TGTGCCAGCAGCCAACTCCTCCAAGAGACC.

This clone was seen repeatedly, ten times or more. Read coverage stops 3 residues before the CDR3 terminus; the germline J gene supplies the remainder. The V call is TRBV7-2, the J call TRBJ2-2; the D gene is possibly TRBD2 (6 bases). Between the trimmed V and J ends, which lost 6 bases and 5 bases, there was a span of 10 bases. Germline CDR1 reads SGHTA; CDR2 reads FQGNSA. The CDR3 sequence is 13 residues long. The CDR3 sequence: CASSQTRTGELFF. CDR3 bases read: TGTGCCAGCAGTCAGACTAGAACCGGGGAG.

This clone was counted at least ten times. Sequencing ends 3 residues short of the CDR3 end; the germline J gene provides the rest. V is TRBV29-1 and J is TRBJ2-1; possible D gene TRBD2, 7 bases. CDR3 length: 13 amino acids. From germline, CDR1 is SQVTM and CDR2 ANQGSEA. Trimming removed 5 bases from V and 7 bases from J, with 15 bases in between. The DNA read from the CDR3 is TGCAGCGTTCCCCGAGGGGGGGGGAATGAG. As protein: CSVPRGGGNE. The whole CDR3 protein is CSVPRGGGNEQFF.

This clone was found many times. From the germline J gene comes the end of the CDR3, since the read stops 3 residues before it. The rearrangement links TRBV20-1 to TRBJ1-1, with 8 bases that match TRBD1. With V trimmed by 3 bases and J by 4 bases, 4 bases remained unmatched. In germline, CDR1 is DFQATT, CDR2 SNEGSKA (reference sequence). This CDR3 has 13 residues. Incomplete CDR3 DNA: TGCAGTGCTAGCGGACAGGGAGGCACTGAA. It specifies CSASGQGGTE. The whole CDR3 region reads CSASGQGGTEAFF.

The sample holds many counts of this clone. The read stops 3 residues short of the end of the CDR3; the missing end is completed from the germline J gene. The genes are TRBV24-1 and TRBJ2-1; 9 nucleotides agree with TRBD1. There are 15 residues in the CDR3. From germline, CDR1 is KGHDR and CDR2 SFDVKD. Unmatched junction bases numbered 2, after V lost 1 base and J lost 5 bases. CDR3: CATSDFGQGNNEQFF. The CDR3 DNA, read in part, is TGTGCCACCAGTGATTTCGGACAGGGGAACAATGAG.

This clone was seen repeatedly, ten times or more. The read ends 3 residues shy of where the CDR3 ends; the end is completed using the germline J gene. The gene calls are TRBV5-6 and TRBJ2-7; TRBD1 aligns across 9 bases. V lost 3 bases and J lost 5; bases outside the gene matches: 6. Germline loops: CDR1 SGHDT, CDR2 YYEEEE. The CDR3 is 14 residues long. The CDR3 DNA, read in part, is TGTGCCAGCAGCTCACCGGGACAGGGTGACGAG. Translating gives CASSSPGQGDE. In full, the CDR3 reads CASSSPGQGDEQYF.

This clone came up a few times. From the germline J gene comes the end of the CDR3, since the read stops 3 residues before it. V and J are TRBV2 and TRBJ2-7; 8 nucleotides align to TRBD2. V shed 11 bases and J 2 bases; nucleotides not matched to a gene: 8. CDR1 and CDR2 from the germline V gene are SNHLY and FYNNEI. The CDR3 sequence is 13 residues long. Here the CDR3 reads CAGGLGLAYEQYF. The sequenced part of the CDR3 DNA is TGTGCCGGGGGACTAGGGCTTGCCTACGAG.

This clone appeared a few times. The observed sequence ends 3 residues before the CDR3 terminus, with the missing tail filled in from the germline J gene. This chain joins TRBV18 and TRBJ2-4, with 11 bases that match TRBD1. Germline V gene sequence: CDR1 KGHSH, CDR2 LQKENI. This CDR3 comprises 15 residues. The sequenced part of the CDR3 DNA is TGTGCCAGCTCCGCCGGGACAGGGGGAAGCTATGGT. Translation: CASSAGTGGSYG. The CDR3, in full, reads CASSAGTGGSYGQYF. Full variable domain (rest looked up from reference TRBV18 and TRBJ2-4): NAGVMQNPRHLVRRRGQEARLRCSPMKGHSHVYWYRQLPEEGLKFMVYLQKENIIDESGMPKERFSAEFPKEGPSILRIQQVVRGDSAAYFCASSAGTGGSYGQYFGAGTRLSVL.

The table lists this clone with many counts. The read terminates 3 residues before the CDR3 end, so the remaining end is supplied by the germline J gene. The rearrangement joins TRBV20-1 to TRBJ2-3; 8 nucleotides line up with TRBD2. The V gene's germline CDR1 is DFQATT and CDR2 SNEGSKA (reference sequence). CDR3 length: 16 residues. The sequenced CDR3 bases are TGCAGTGCTAGCCAAAACCGGGAGGGCCGGGGTGACACG. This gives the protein CSASQNREGRGDT. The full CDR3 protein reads CSASQNREGRGDTQYF.